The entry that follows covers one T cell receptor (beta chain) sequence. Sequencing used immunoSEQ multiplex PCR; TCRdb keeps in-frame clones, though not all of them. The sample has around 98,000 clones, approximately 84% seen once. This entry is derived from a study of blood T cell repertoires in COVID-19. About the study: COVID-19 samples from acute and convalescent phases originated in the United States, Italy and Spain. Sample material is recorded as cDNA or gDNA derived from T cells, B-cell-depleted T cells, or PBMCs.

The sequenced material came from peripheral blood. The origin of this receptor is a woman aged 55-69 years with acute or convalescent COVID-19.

The CDR3 nucleotides read TGTGCCAGCAGCTCATTAGCGGGGGGCACAGATACGCAGTATTTT. Amino acid sequence: CASSSLAGGTDTQYF. This chain uses TRBV7-6 with TRBJ2-3, with TRBD2 matching over 9 bases. CDR3 length: 15 residues. Germline-derived CDR1 and CDR2 are SGHVS and FNYEAQ. V was pared by 4 bases and J by 1 base, with 3 bases of the junction left unmatched.